This T cell receptor beta chain stems from a study of cytomegalovirus exposure and HLA in healthy donors. Study findings and constraints: Later examination showed HLA-associated TCR beta chains had greater clonal expansion than equally common others. Rarity characterized most TCR sequences, yet some public TCRs appeared in many donors. It was reported in a later analysis that an Asian-associated ancestry cluster showed fewer N-insertions than the 666-donor mean.

Per germline, CDR1 LNHDA and CDR2 SQIVND (reference sequence). The V gene end was trimmed by 5 bases and the J gene end by 9 bases; junction bases not matched to a gene: 5. CDR3 size: 15 residues. Healthy bone marrow donors made up the cohort. With respect to this clone: Its specificity is not known.

PCR primers comprised 60 Vbeta and 13 Jbeta primers. Only in-frame clones appear in the TCRdb table, and some are missing; sequencing was by immunoSEQ multiplex PCR. The table lists 130,000 or so clones, around 66% of them singletons. This TCR was sampled from a woman in her forties in good health and CMV-seropositive. The chain recombines TRBV19 with TRBJ2-1, with 15 bases aligning to TRBD2. The source material was PBMCs. The CDR3 DNA is TGTGCCAGTAGTGCGGGACTAGCGGGAGGCTTTGAGCAGTTCTTC. This translates into CASSAGLAGGFEQFF.